This TCR beta chain was sequenced in a study of T cells after yellow fever vaccination. Regarding the study as a whole: A large majority of primary-vaccination clones showed up again after the booster (about 97% CD4, almost 90% CD8). Weaker, the secondary response had a peak occurring faster, on day 5 versus 15. The presence of abundant clonotypes contaminating from the bulk population was possible in FACS-sorted repertoires.

This clonotype was observed a handful of times. The antigen is unknown. A 5'RACE template-switching step, the method used to make TCR cDNA, added a universal primer site and UMIs. A single record per CDR3 protein comes from TCRdb applying MiXCR to the 5' RACE reads. The sample records 200,000 to 300,000 distinct CDR3 sequences, about 7% being singletons. Germline V gene data show CDR1 as ENHRY and CDR2 as SYGVKD. Trimming left V 4 bases short and J 9 bases short, with 10 bases between. CDR3 size: 12 residues. The material sequenced was CD4+ T cells sorted from PBMCs, taken on the day of the yellow fever booster vaccination. The genes are TRBV10-3 and TRBJ2-1; possible D gene TRBD2, 5 bases. This receptor was obtained from a man aged 30 to 39 who received the YFV17D yellow fever vaccine. The DNA for the CDR3 is TGTGCCATCAGTGTTTCAGAGGGTGAGCAGTTCTTC. Translated: CAISVSEGEQFF.